This entry features one T cell receptor beta chain sequence. This receptor's antigen is unknown. Base qualities are missing; no much larger clone stands one base away. The sample originates from a study of blood T cell repertoires in COVID-19 (dated by TCRdb to between 2020 and 2021). Context from the whole study: The collaborator samples originated in the United States, Italy and Spain and spanned the acute and convalescent phases of COVID-19. The samples were drawn from the first 160 participants of the ongoing ImmuneRACE study and from 1,254 subjects provided by 6 global collaborators. The repertoires were released in a freely available public database meant as a resource for research on the immune response to SARS-CoV-2. Where HLA class I and class II types were available, the types were taken from metadata supplied by the sample provider, not from assay-based typing. The sample metadata nearly always contained a de-identified subject ID, COVID-19 status, age in years and sex. Subjects who had been exposed to COVID-19, were actively infected with it, or had recovered from it provided the deeply sampled blood TCRbeta repertoires that made up the dataset. The prospective study material was composed of cDNA or gDNA derived from T cells, B-cell-depleted T cells, or PBMCs. Here is what the overall study found, with its caveats: Clinical and demographic metadata were provided uncurated, with the amount varying by source and participant.

The collaborating institutions used their own protocols to collect whole blood in K2EDTA tubes. For TCRbeta analysis, collaborators shipped samples as frozen whole blood, isolated PBMCs, or DNA extracted from either of those sample types. TCRbeta CDR3 regions were amplified from genomic DNA using the immunoSEQ Assay, a bias-controlled multiplex PCR. The study's processing was this. The number of nucleated cells in each sample was estimated from the amplification of reference gene primers within the assay. To quantify the absolute abundance of each unique TCRbeta CDR3 rearrangement, sequence reads were collapsed and filtered. For each sample, productive Simpson clonality was calculated by taking the square root of Simpson's diversity index across productive rearrangements. TCRdb took over this immuneACCESS table, retaining in-frame rearrangements with V and J assigned. Such tables are incomplete; in checked studies, under half of the missing clones stem from an unresolved V gene, and the remainder is unexplained. V, J and clone size reflect that table, while D and trimming were determined from the DNA. This sample has fewer than 90,000 clones in its table, and 80% to 90% of those were observed once. The top ten clonotypes cover roughly 18% of the sample.

This receptor was taken from an elderly man in a cohort sampled during active COVID-19. Sequencing was carried out using peripheral blood.

The CDR3 is CASRTTPYEQYF. The nucleotides are TGTGCCAGCAGGACAACGCCCTACGAGCAGTACTTC. The chain is assembled from TRBV27 and TRBJ2-7, with the D segment identity uncertain. The CDR3, from cysteine to phenylalanine, totals 12 residues. The only DNA kept is the CDR3, 36 bases in frame from the first base. V gives up 6 bases and J gives up 2 bases, and the segment between their germline ends measures 8 bases. The germline V gene (reference sequence) provides CDR1 MNHEY and CDR2 SMNVEV.